This note documents a single T cell receptor beta chain sequence. These data belong to a study of blood T cell repertoires in COVID-19. Overall study: Acute and convalescent COVID-19 samples came from the United States, Italy and Spain.

The data were produced by immunoSEQ multiplex PCR, yet TCRdb's version contains in-frame clones alone and is incomplete. The sample has over 95,000 clones, approximately 85% seen once. This CDR3 spans 16 amino acids. The germline V gene encodes CDR1 LNHNV and CDR2 YYDKDF (reference sequence). Unmatched junction bases numbered 10, after V lost 3 bases and J lost 9 bases. V is TRBV15 and J is TRBJ2-1; 11 nucleotides agree with TRBD2. Sequenced: peripheral blood. The source of this sequence is a woman older than 75 with active or convalescent COVID-19. CDR3 DNA sequence: TGTGCCACCAGCAGTGGAACTAGCGGGAGACGCAGTGAGCAGTTCTTC. Amino acids: CATSSGTSGRRSEQFF.